This T cell receptor beta chain derives from a study of regulatory T cells in long-lasting Graves disease (dated by TCRdb to about 2021). About the study as a whole: Persistent Graves' disease was defined as antithyroid drug treatment for over 5 years with persistently positive TSH receptor autoantibodies. Persistent Graves' disease patients were compared with newly diagnosed Graves' disease patients by peripheral blood TCR sequencing and RNA sequencing. The study took place in China and was registered as a clinical trial. TCR sequencing covered around 13 persistent and around 20 newly diagnosed Graves' disease patients, 33 samples in total. Persistent Graves' disease patients in the clinical cohort had taken antithyroid drugs for 8 to 12 years on average. On the study overall, not on this receptor specifically: Only the TCR beta chain was sequenced and analyzed. The small sample size was acknowledged by the authors as a limitation that may reduce accuracy. TRBV28, TRBJ1-2 and TRBJ2-5 were preferentially used in persistent disease, while TRBV20-1 and TRBJ2-1 were favored in newly diagnosed disease. Persistent patients shared more public clonotypes among themselves (around 3,000) than newly diagnosed patients did (about 1,000). Persistent Graves' disease patients showed lower TCR Shannon entropy and fewer highly expanded clones than newly diagnosed patients, suggesting clonal expansion. Peripheral blood alone was examined, since thyroid tissue, which constituted the primary lesion, could not be accessed.

In the paper's terms, the time point label means: persistent/refractory GD, antithyroid drugs over 5 years with positive TRAb. For both TCR sequencing and RNA sequencing, RNA was extracted from PBMCs in TRIzol. The diagnosis of Graves' disease was made according to American Thyroid Association guidelines. Patients were recruited from an endocrinology department in Xi'an, China. From each patient, roughly 9 milliliters of peripheral blood was collected into an EDTA anticoagulant tube. Ficoll Paque Plus density gradient separation was used to isolate PBMCs, and no additional T cell sorting was done. RNA quality was checked with an Agilent 2100 Bioanalyzer and agarose gel, and concentration with a NanoDrop 2000. Library construction relied on multiplex PCR. TCRdb shows the sequencer as Illumina HiSeq 4000. CDR3 regions were amplified by Arm-PCR with iRepertoire HTBI primers to construct TCR beta libraries. PCR products were gel purified before sequencing. The study's own analysis went as follows. Gene usage analysis of CDR3 amino acid clonotypes relied on the roughly 60 TRBV and more than twelve TRBJ segments identified across samples. Filtered high-quality paired reads were merged into contigs using COPE and FqMerger. BLAST was used to align contigs to IMGT TRBV, TRBD and TRBJ reference genes, with CDR3 defined following IMGT. Clonotypes above 0.1% frequency were classified as highly expanded clones. Shannon entropy was used to measure repertoire diversity, and the Gini coefficient was used to measure V-J evenness. Clonotypes shared by more than one individual were considered public. Using fastp trimming at Q25 and MiXCR clonotype assembly, TCRdb reanalyzed the public sequencing data and kept in-frame beta chains. One record per CDR3 amino acid sequence lists the most common genes and DNA. TCRdb, rather than the study authors, made the V and J calls. In this sample the table shows approximately 400,000 distinct CDR3 sequences, 20% of which occur a single time. Around 21% of the sample belongs to the ten largest clones.

Remarks on this clonotype: There is no known antigen for this receptor. Per-base qualities were not stored, and no clone one base away is much larger.

Trimming at the junction amounts to 0 bases on V and 4 bases on J, and the germline ends lie 6 bases apart. The CDR3 starts with the cysteine, ends with the phenylalanine, and has 14 residues. Just the 42-base CDR3 DNA is kept, in frame starting at base 1. CDR1 and CDR2 were assigned from the germline V gene as SGHNT and YENEEA. This clonotype was obtained from a female donor with Graves disease. The chain uses TRBV11-3 and TRBJ2-2, with TRBD2 tentatively as D gene (6 bases match). The starting material was peripheral blood mononuclear cells (PBMCs), obtained when the disease was refractory, from a patient treated with antithyroid drugs. The CDR3 in this case is CASSLDGGTGELFF. The sequenced DNA is TGTGCCAGCAGCTTAGACGGGGGCACCGGGGAGCTGTTTTTT.